These 26 T cell receptor beta chains came from one sample sequenced in a study of blood T cell repertoires in COVID-19. The method was immunoSEQ multiplex PCR; TCRdb's version includes in-frame clones alone and lacks a portion of them. This table has about 140,000 clones, approximately 80% appearing once. Sequenced: peripheral blood. Receptors were obtained from a woman aged 80 or over in a cohort sampled during active or convalescent COVID-19.

DNA of the CDR3: TGTGCCAGCAGTGAAGGAGGGAGGGTTACTCGCTATGGCTACACCTTC. It encodes CASSEGGRVTRYGYTF. The genes are TRBV6-1 and TRBJ1-2; D is undetermined. The V gene's germline CDR1 is MNHNS and CDR2 SASEGT. Trimming cost V 1 base and J 4 bases, with 16 bases left between them. The CDR3 is 16 amino acids.

This chain links TRBV9 with TRBJ1-5; 7 bases agree with TRBD1. The V gene's germline CDR1 is SGDLS and CDR2 YYNGEE. The trim removed 5 bases at V and 6 bases at J, leaving 8 bases unmatched. The length of the CDR3 is 14 residues. The CDR3 loop is CASSPQGSGQPQHF. CDR3 in DNA: TGTGCCAGCAGTCCACAGGGGTCAGGTCAGCCCCAGCATTTT.

This sequence joins TRBV7-8 and TRBJ2-7, with 9 bases fitting TRBD1. V was clipped by 4 bases and J by 0 bases; unmatched bases: 4. The germline V gene encodes CDR1 SGHVS and CDR2 FQNEAQ. The CDR3 loop spans 15 amino acids. CDR3 DNA: TGTGCCAGCAGCTACGGACAGGGGAGCTCCTACGAGCAGTACTTC. Protein sequence: CASSYGQGSSYEQYF.

CDR3 DNA: TGTGCCAGCAGCCCCTCAGGGGGCCCGAACACTGAAGCTTTCTTT. It translates to CASSPSGGPNTEAFF. The chain combines TRBV5-8 with TRBJ1-1; TRBD1 matches 8 bases. The CDR3 sequence is 15 residues long. The germline CDR1 and CDR2 sequences are SGHTS and YDEGEE. V gave up 4 bases and J gave up 1 base; unmatched junction bases: 6. Drawing the rest from reference TRBV5-8 and TRBJ1-1, the complete variable domain is EAGVTQSPTHLIKTRGQQATLRCSPISGHTSVYWYQQALGLGLQFLLWYDEGEERNRGNFPPRFSGRQFPNYSSELNVNALELEDSALYLCASSPSGGPNTEAFFGQGTRLTVV.

This chain connects TRBV5-1 to TRBJ2-5; TRBD2 matches 16 bases. The CDR3 runs 17 residues. J was trimmed by 5 bases and V by 8 bases; bases with no gene match: 12. The germline CDR1 and CDR2 sequences are SGHRS and YFSETQ. CDR3 amino acids: CASEPGLAGGRGETQYF. The DNA of the CDR3 is TGCGCCAGTGAGCCGGGACTAGCGGGGGGGCGAGGGGAGACCCAGTACTTC.

This chain connects TRBV7-2 to TRBJ1-2, with unresolved D. Looked up from germline, CDR1 is SGHTA and CDR2 is FQGNSA. The CDR3 contains 13 residues. Trimming removed 1 base at V and 6 bases at J, with 9 bases between. The CDR3 coding sequence is TGTGCCAGCAGCTTAGGTGGGAGGGATGGCTACACCTTC. Its protein product is CASSLGGRDGYTF.

A single count supports this clone. The V gene is TRBV12-3 or TRBV12-4, the J gene TRBJ2-1; no reliable D call. Trimming pared 5 bases from V and 5 bases from J, leaving 4 bases between. The CDR3 runs to 11 residues. The CDR3 bases are TGTGCCAGCAGTCTAAACAATGAGCAGTTCTTC. Amino acid sequence: CASSLNNEQFF.

This chain joins TRBV15 and TRBJ1-1; D is unresolved. The germline V and J ends were trimmed by 0 bases and 1 base, with 6 bases remaining between them. The CDR3 loop spans 14 amino acids. Germline CDR1 LNHNV, CDR2 YYDKDF (reference sequence). The CDR3 region is CATSRDLGNTEAFF. CDR3 DNA sequence: TGTGCCACCAGCAGAGATCTCGGGAACACTGAAGCTTTCTTT.

V usage is TRBV27 and J usage is TRBJ1-1; D is uncertain. The V and J ends lost 3 bases and 1 base respectively, with 9 bases between them. The germline V gene encodes CDR1 MNHEY and CDR2 SMNVEV (reference sequence). This CDR3 is 14 amino acids long. The CDR3 loop is CASSFRRGNTEAFF. CDR3 coding DNA: TGTGCCAGCAGTTTTAGGCGGGGGAACACTGAAGCTTTCTTT.

The chain joins TRBV10-3 to TRBJ2-3; 11 bases are shared with TRBD2. Per the germline V gene, CDR1 is ENHRY and CDR2 is SYGVKD. The CDR3 spans 14 residues. Germline trimming cut 6 bases from V and 2 bases from J; bases unmatched to any gene: 1. DNA for the CDR3: TGTGCCATCAGGGGACTAGCGGTCACAGATACGCAGTATTTT. Its protein product is CAIRGLAVTDTQYF.

This clone was picked up a small number of times. This chain connects TRBV7-9 to TRBJ2-1; D is perhaps TRBD1 (6 bases). Per germline, CDR1 SEHNR and CDR2 FQNEAQ (reference sequence). The CDR3 totals 13 residues. V was pared by 2 bases and J by 7 bases, with 9 bases between. As DNA, the CDR3 is TGTGCCAGCAGCTTAACAGGGTTGAATGAGCAGTTCTTC. This sequence encodes CASSLTGLNEQFF.

The chain recombines TRBV3-1 (or the pseudogene TRBV3-2) with TRBJ2-3; a possible D gene is TRBD2 (6 bases). Per the germline V gene, CDR1 is LGHDT and CDR2 is YNNKEL (reference sequence). CDR3 length: 16 residues. Trimming removed 1 base at V and 3 bases at J, with 14 bases between. CDR3 protein: CASSQVHGGATDTQYF. CDR3 DNA: TGTGCCAGCAGCCAAGTTCACGGCGGGGCGACAGATACGCAGTATTTT.

The chain is built from TRBV10-3 and TRBJ2-2, with a weak D call TRBD2 (7 bases). This CDR3 has 15 amino acids. CDR1 and CDR2 from the germline V gene are ENHRY and SYGVKD. V was trimmed by 8 bases and J by 3 bases, leaving 16 bases between them. The CDR3 reads CAIGRATGHTGELFF. The CDR3 DNA follows: TGTGCCATCGGGAGGGCGACAGGCCACACCGGGGAGCTGTTTTTT.

V usage is TRBV9 and J usage is TRBJ2-1; TRBD2 matches 9 bases. The germline CDR1 and CDR2 sequences are SGDLS and YYNGEE. This CDR3 is 17 amino acids long. The junction had 10 bases not matched to a gene; V was cut back by 3 bases and J by 3 bases. The CDR3 loop is CASSDSALAGIYNEQFF. CDR3 bases: TGTGCCAGCAGCGATTCAGCGCTAGCGGGGATCTACAATGAGCAGTTCTTC.

This CDR3 is CSAGDKNEKLFF. The DNA of the CDR3 is TGCAGCGCCGGGGACAAAAATGAAAAACTGTTTTTT. V usage is TRBV29-1 and J usage is TRBJ1-4; TRBD1 is a possible D gene (6 bases). V was clipped by 7 bases and J by 5 bases, with 11 bases between them. In germline, CDR1 is SQVTM, CDR2 ANQGSEA. The CDR3 has 12 residues.

The chain uses TRBV2 and TRBJ2-2; D is undetermined. The CDR3 contains 13 residues. CDR1 SNHLY and CDR2 FYNNEI come from the germline V gene. The V gene lost 4 bases and the J gene lost 3 bases, with 6 bases spanning the gap. The CDR3 loop is CASSAEYTGELFF. The CDR3 region has the DNA TGTGCCAGCAGTGCCGAGTACACCGGGGAGCTGTTTTTT.

This chain joins TRBV11-2 and TRBJ1-1, with D possibly matching TRBD1 (5 bases). The CDR3 consists of 14 residues. Trimming shortened V by 5 bases and J by 5 bases, and 15 bases separated the two germline ends. Germline V gives CDR1 SGHAT, CDR2 FQNNGV. The CDR3 DNA follows: TGTGCCAGCAGCCCAGAATCAGGGTGGACTGAAGCTTTCTTT. Protein sequence: CASSPESGWTEAFF.

V and J are TRBV29-1 and TRBJ2-1; 7 nucleotides line up with TRBD2. V trimming: 4 bases; J trimming: 6 bases; junction bases outside the gene matches: 3. The CDR3 extends over 12 amino acids. Looked up from germline, CDR1 is SQVTM and CDR2 is ANQGSEA. CDR3 bases: TGCAGCGTTGTTGCGGGGGTCAATGAGCAGTTCTTC. Encoded protein: CSVVAGVNEQFF.

A note on this clone: The sample contains more than one DNA sequence encoding this CDR3. The V and J genes are TRBV11-2 and TRBJ2-1, with 7 bases identical to TRBD1. With 5 bases clipped from V and 2 bases from J, the junction kept 6 bases outside the gene matches. CDR1 and CDR2 from the germline V gene are SGHAT and FQNNGV. The length of the CDR3 is 15 residues. The CDR3 loop is CASSPGQGAYNEQFF. The CDR3 bases are TGTGCCAGCAGCCCAGGCCAGGGGGCCTACAATGAGCAGTTCTTC. Looking up the rest from reference TRBV11-2 and TRBJ2-1 gives the full variable domain: EAGVAQSPRYKIIEKRQSVAFWCNPISGHATLYWYQQILGQGPKLLIQFQNNGVVDDSQLPKDRFSAERLKGVDSTLKIQPAKLEDSAVYLCASSPGQGAYNEQFFGPGTRLTVL.

The rearrangement joins TRBV7-8 to TRBJ2-3; 10 bases are shared with TRBD2. The ends lost 0 bases at V and 4 bases at J; junction bases unmatched: 4. The CDR3 spans 16 residues. In germline, CDR1 is SGHVS, CDR2 FQNEAQ. This chain's CDR3 is CASSLALSGGADTQYF. DNA of the CDR3: TGTGCCAGCAGCTTAGCACTCAGCGGGGGGGCAGATACGCAGTATTTT.

The V call is TRBV15, the J call TRBJ1-2; D is unresolved. The CDR3 spans 14 residues. CDR1 LNHNV and CDR2 YYDKDF come from the germline V gene (reference sequence). The V end was cut by 0 bases, the J end by 1 base, with 6 bases between. The CDR3 sequence: CATSRDRSNYGYTF. For the CDR3, the DNA is TGTGCCACCAGCAGAGATAGAAGTAACTATGGCTACACCTTC.

This clone was observed once. This chain uses TRBV6-6 with TRBJ1-1; TRBD1 matches at 10 bases. With V trimmed by 6 bases and J by 2 bases, 9 bases remained unmatched. The germline gives CDR1 MNHNY, CDR2 SVGAGI (reference sequence). The CDR3 contains 16 residues. CDR3 protein: CASRRDRGLQNTEAFF. The CDR3 DNA sequence: TGTGCCAGCAGGCGGGACAGGGGACTTCAAAACACTGAAGCTTTCTTT.

This clone showed up just a few times. The J gene is TRBJ2-3, the V gene TRBV7-3, with 8 positions matching TRBD2. The CDR3 has 15 residues. After removal of 4 bases from V and 1 base from J, the junction contained 4 bases not matched to a gene. Per germline, CDR1 SGHTA and CDR2 FQGTGA. The DNA for the CDR3 is TGTGCCAGCAGCTGGACTAGCTCCCGCACAGATACGCAGTATTTT. As protein: CASSWTSSRTDTQYF.

The J gene is TRBJ1-1, the V gene TRBV5-1; D might be TRBD1 (6 bases). CDR1 is SGHRS and CDR2 is YFSETQ in the germline V gene. CDR3 length: 16 amino acids. V was pared by 1 base and J by 0 bases, with 13 bases between. CDR3 loop: CASSLLRGMVNTEAFF. In DNA form, the CDR3 reads TGCGCCAGCAGCTTGCTGAGGGGGATGGTGAACACTGAAGCTTTCTTT. The whole variable domain, filled in from reference TRBV5-1 and TRBJ1-1, reads KAGVTQTPRYLIKTRGQQVTLSCSPISGHRSVSWYQQTPGQGLQFLFEYFSETQRNKGNFPGRFSGRQFSNSRSEMNVSTLELGDSALYLCASSLLRGMVNTEAFFGQGTRLTVV.

To note about this clone: Other DNA sequences in the same sample also yield this CDR3. The rearrangement uses TRBV18 and TRBJ1-1; D is unresolved. Trimming left V 3 bases short and J 1 base short, with 6 bases between. CDR1 and CDR2 (germline): KGHSH, LQKENI. The length of the CDR3 is 13 residues. The CDR3 is CASSPTRNTEAFF. The DNA for the CDR3 is TGTGCCAGCTCACCCACGCGGAACACTGAAGCTTTCTTT.

The chain employs TRBV7-3 and TRBJ2-2; D is ambiguous. The CDR3 length is 14 residues. Looked up from germline, CDR1 is SGHTA and CDR2 is FQGTGA. V was shortened by 2 bases and J by 5 bases, with 9 bases between the two germline ends. Here the CDR3 DNA reads TGTGCCAGCAGCTTAGGTGTGCGGACCGGGGAGCTGTTTTTT. Its protein product is CASSLGVRTGELFF.